The 5 T cell receptor beta chains below come from one sample, sequenced in a study of a mutant IDH1 vaccine in newly diagnosed glioma. Only in-frame clones appear in the TCRdb table, and some are missing; sequencing was by immunoSEQ multiplex PCR. The sample contains roughly 40,000 clones, approximately 90% of which appear only once. Documented time point: week 5, during vaccination. Every vaccine dose comprised 300 ug of mutant IDH1 20-mer peptide plus topical imiquimod. These receptors lack a known antigen. Source: PBMCs, taken from a glioma patient whose treatment included an IDH1 peptide vaccine. The origin of the receptors is a man aged 50 to 60 with glioma.

The rearrangement joins TRBV5-1 to TRBJ2-2; 12 positions match TRBD2. CDR1 and CDR2 from the germline V gene are SGHRS and YFSETQ. The CDR3 is made up of 16 amino acids. With V trimmed by 2 bases and J by 3 bases, 2 bases remained unmatched. The DNA of the CDR3 is TGCGCCAGCAGCTTCCGACTAGCGGGGGACACCGGGGAGCTGTTTTTT. It is translated as CASSFRLAGDTGELFF.

The chain is built from TRBV6-6 and TRBJ1-4; the match to TRBD1 covers 8 bases. The J segment lost 0 bases and the V segment lost 5 bases, leaving 5 bases of the junction unmatched. The germline CDR1 and CDR2 sequences are MNHNY and SVGAGI (reference sequence). The CDR3 covers 16 residues. This CDR3 is CASSQGQAATNEKLFF. The CDR3 coding sequence is TGTGCCAGCAGTCAGGGACAGGCTGCAACTAATGAAAAACTGTTTTTT.

V and J are TRBV20-1 and TRBJ2-3; no definite D call. Looked up from germline, CDR1 is DFQATT and CDR2 is SNEGSKA (reference sequence). V was cut by 2 bases and J by 4 bases, with 4 bases left in between. The CDR3 length is 11 residues. Here the CDR3 reads CSARRADTQYF. In DNA, the CDR3 is TGCAGTGCTAGACGTGCAGATACGCAGTATTTT.

The CDR3 nucleotides are TGTGCCAGCAGTCCGAGGGAGGGCTCCTACGAGCAGTACTTC. This encodes CASSPREGSYEQYF. J is TRBJ2-7 and V is TRBV6-5; 7 positions match TRBD2. CDR3 length equals 14 residues. The trim removed 5 bases at V and 0 bases at J, leaving 4 bases unmatched. CDR1 MNHEY and CDR2 SVGAGI come from the germline V gene.

This chain uses TRBV2 with TRBJ1-3, with D hard to call. The V end lost 4 bases, the J end lost 2 bases, and 15 bases lay between the germline ends. The CDR3 loop spans 16 amino acids. CDR1 and CDR2 (germline): SNHLY, FYNNEI. The CDR3: CASSGFQSGAGNTIYF. The CDR3 bases are TGTGCCAGCAGTGGGTTCCAGTCCGGGGCTGGAAACACCATATATTTT.